These 2 T cell receptor beta chains were sequenced from one sample in a study of T cell responses to AZD1222 COVID-19 vaccine listed by TCRdb under 2021. The time point label, read with the paper, signifies: baseline before first vaccination. Receptor libraries were prepared by the immunoSEQ multiplex PCR assay. TCRdb took this table from immuneACCESS and kept in-frame rearrangements with V and J called. Such tables lack part of the clones; where checked against another copy, unresolved V genes explain under half of the gap, and the rest is unexplained. The sample contains tens of thousands of clones, about three quarters of them found a single time. The ten largest account for approximately 6.3% of the sample. The sequencing here drew on peripheral blood, taken on day 0 of AZD1222 vaccination. These TCRs come from an adult in good health.

This rearrangement joins TRBV30 to TRBJ2-1; 11 bases match TRBD2. V was clipped by 5 bases and J by 1 base; unmatched bases: 4. Germline loops: CDR1 GTSNPN, CDR2 SVGIG (reference sequence). The CDR3 has 15 residues. CDR3 region: CAWGLAGLSYNEQFF. The CDR3 DNA is TGTGCCTGGGGACTAGCGGGTCTGTCCTACAATGAGCAGTTCTTC.

The rearrangement joins TRBV7-9 to TRBJ2-3, with D perhaps matching TRBD1 (6 bases). The CDR3 sequence is 13 residues long. Per germline, CDR1 SEHNR and CDR2 FQNEAQ (reference sequence). Deletions cut 5 bases from V and 4 bases from J, with 10 bases between. CDR3 sequence: CASSTRGPDTQYF. The CDR3 bases are TGTGCCAGCAGCACCAGGGGACCAGATACGCAGTATTTT.